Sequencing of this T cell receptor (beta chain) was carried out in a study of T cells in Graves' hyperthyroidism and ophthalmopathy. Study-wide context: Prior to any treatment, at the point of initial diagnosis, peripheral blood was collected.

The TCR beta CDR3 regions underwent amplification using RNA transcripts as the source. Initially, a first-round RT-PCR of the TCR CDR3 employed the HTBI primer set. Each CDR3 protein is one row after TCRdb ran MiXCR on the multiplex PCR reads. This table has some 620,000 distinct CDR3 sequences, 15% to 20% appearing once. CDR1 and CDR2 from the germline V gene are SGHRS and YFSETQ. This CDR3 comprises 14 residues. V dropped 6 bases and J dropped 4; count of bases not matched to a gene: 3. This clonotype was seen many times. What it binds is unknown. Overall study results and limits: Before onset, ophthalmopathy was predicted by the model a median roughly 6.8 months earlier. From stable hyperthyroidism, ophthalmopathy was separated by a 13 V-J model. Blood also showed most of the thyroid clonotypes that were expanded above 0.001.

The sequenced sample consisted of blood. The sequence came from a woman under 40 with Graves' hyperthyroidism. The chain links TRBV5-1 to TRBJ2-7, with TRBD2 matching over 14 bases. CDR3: CASKGTSGSYEQYF. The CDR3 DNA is TGCGCCAGCAAAGGGACTAGCGGGAGTTACGAGCAGTACTTC.